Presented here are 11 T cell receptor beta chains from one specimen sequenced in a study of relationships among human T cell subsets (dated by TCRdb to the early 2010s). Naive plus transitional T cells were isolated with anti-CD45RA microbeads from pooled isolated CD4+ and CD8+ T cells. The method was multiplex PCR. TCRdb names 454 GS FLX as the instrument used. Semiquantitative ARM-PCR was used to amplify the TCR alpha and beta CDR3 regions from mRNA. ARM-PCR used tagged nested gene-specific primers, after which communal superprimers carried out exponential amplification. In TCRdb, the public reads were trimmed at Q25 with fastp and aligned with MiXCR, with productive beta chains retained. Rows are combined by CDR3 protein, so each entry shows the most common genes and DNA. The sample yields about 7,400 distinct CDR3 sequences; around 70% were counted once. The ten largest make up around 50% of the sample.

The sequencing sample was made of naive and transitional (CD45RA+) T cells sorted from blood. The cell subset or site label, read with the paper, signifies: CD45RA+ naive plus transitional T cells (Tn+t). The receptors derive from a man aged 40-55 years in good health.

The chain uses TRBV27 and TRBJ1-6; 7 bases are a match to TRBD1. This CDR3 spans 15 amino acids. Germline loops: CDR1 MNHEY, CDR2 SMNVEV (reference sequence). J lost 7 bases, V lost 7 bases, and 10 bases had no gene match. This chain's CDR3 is CASKGLGQRNSPLHF. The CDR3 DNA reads TGTGCCAGCAAGGGCCTGGGACAGAGAAATTCACCCCTCCACTTT.

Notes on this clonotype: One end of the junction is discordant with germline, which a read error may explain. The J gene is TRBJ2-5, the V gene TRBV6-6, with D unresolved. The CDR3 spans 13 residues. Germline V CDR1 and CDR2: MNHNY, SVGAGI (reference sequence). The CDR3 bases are TGTGCCATCAGTGACGAGCGAAGGGAGACCCAGTACTTC. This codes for CAISDERRETQYF.

CDR3 residues: CAISSGGGSSSEQYF. In DNA form, the CDR3 reads TGTGCCATCAGCTCCGGGGGCGGGAGTTCTTCCGAGCAGTACTTC. The rearrangement joins TRBV10-3 to TRBJ2-7; D may be TRBD2 (7 bases). Trimming cost V 6 bases and J 6 bases, with 21 bases left between them. The CDR3 totals 15 residues. The germline V gene has CDR1 ENHRY and CDR2 SYGVKD.

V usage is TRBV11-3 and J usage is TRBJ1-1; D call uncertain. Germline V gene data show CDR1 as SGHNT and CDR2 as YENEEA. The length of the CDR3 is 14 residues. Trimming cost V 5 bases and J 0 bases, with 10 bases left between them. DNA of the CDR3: TGTGCCAGCAGCCCGGACGGGGTGAACACTGAAGCTTTCTTT. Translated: CASSPDGVNTEAFF. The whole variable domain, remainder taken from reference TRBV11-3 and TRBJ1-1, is EAGVVQSPRYKIIEKKQPVAFWCNPISGHNTLYWYLQNLGQGPELLIRYENEEAVDDSQLPKDRFSAERLKGVDSTLKIQPAELGDSAVYLCASSPDGVNTEAFFGQGTRLTVV.

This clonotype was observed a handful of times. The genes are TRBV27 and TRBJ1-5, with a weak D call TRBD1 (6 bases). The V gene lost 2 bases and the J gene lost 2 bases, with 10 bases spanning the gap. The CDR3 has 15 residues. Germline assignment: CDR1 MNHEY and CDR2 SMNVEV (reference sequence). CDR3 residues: CASSLGGAGNQPQHF. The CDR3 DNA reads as TGTGCCAGCAGTTTAGGGGGGGCGGGCAATCAGCCCCAGCATTTT.

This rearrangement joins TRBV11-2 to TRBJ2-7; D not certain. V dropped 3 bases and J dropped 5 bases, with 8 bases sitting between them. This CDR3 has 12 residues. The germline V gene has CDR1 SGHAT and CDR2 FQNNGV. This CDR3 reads CASSFVPHEQYF. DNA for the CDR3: TGTGCCAGCAGCTTCGTGCCTCACGAGCAGTACTTC.

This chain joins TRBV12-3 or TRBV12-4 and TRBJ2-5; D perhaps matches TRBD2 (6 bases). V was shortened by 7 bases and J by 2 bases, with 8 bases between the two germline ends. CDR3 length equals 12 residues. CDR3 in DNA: TGTGCCAGCAAACGGGGGCAAGAGACCCAGTACTTC. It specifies CASKRGQETQYF.

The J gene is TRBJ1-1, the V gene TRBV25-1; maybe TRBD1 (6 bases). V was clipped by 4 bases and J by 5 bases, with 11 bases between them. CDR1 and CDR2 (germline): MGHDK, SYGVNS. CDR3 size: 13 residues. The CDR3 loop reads CASSVTGPTEAFF. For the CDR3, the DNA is TGTGCCAGCAGTGTTACAGGGCCTACTGAAGCTTTCTTT.

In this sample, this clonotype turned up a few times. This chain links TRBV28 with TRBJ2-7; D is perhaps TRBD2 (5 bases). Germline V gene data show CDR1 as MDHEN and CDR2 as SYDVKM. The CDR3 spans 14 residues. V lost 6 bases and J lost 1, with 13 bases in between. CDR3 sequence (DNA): TGTGCCAGCAGCCCCGGTGACTATTCCTACGAGCAGTACTTC. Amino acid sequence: CASSPGDYSYEQYF. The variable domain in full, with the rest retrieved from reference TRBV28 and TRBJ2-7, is DVKVTQSSRYLVKRTGEKVFLECVQDMDHENMFWYRQDPGLGLRLIYFSYDVKMKEKGDIPEGYSVSREKKERFSLILESASTNQTSMYLCASSPGDYSYEQYFGPGTRLTVT.

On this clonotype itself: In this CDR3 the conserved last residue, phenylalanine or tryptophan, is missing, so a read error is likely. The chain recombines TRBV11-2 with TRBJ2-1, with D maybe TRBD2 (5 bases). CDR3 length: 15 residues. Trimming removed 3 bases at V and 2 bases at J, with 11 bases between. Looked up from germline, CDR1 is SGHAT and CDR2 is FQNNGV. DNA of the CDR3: TGTGCCAGCAGCTTGGTAAGCGGCGCCTACAATGAGCAGTTCCTC. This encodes CASSLVSGAYNEQFL.

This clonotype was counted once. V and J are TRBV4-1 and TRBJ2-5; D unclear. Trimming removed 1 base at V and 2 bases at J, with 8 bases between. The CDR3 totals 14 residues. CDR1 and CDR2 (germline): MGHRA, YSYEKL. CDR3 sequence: CASSQGREQETQYF. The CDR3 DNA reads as TGCGCCAGCAGCCAAGGCCGAGAACAAGAGACCCAGTACTTC.